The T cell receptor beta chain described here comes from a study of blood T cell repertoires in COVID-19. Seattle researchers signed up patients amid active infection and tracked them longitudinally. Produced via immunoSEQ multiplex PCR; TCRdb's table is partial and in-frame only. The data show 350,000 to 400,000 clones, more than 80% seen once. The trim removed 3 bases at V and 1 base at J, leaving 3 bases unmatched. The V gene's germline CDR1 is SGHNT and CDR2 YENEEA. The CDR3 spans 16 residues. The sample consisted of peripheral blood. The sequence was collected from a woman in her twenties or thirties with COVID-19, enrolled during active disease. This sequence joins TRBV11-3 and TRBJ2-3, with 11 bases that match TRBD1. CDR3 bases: TGTGCCAGCAGCTTGGGACAGGGGGACCGCACAGATACGCAGTATTTT. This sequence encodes CASSLGQGDRTDTQYF. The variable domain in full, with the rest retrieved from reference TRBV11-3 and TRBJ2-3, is EAGVVQSPRYKIIEKKQPVAFWCNPISGHNTLYWYLQNLGQGPELLIRYENEEAVDDSQLPKDRFSAERLKGVDSTLKIQPAELGDSAVYLCASSLGQGDRTDTQYFGPGTRLTVL.